The 2 T cell receptor beta chains presented below share a single source sample, sequenced in a study of vaccination and CD4 T cells after COVID-19. Specified treatment: approximately 9-day PBMC culture with coronavirus spike peptide pools or control peptides (ViraFEST assay). At the Johns Hopkins FTIC core, DNA taken from cultured CD4+ T cells was sequenced by way of the Oncomine TCR Beta short-read assay. TCRdb reanalysed the PCR reads using MiXCR and keeps one entry per CDR3 protein. The data hold tens of thousands of distinct CDR3 sequences, with 40% to 50% observed a single time. The antigens these receptors bind are not known. This material consisted of CD4+ T cells from blood, cultured in vitro, taken before SARS-CoV-2 vaccination. The receptors here all came from a human donor who received a COVID-19 vaccine.

This clonotype has a handful of counts. The chain combines TRBV7-9 with TRBJ1-3, with 7 positions matching TRBD1. V was clipped by 1 base and J by 2 bases; unmatched bases: 2. This CDR3 has 15 amino acids. Germline CDR1 reads SEHNR; CDR2 reads FQNEAQ (reference sequence). CDR3 nucleotide sequence: TGTGCCAGCAGCTTAGGGGGACAGCCTGGAAACACCATATATTTT. This encodes CASSLGGQPGNTIYF.

The V call is TRBV2, the J call TRBJ2-3; possible D gene TRBD2, 6 bases. From germline, CDR1 is SNHLY and CDR2 FYNNEI. The CDR3 totals 16 residues. The ends were cut back, 4 bases at V and 5 bases at J, with 19 bases in the middle. The CDR3 DNA sequence: TGTGCCAGCAGTGGATTTCAGCTAGCAGCGGGAGATACGCAGTATTTT. It codes for CASSGFQLAAGDTQYF.